A single sample gave rise to the 24 T cell receptor beta chains below, sequenced in a study of blood T cell repertoires in COVID-19. Sequenced by immunoSEQ multiplex PCR; TCRdb stores in-frame clones only, minus some. The sample has approximately 100,000 clones, approximately 85% seen once. Sequencing was done on a sample of peripheral blood. The source is a man in his 60s with acute or convalescent COVID-19.

The CDR3 DNA follows: TGTGCCAGCATCCCGCCCGGGACAAGGACTGAAGCTTTCTTT. Protein: CASIPPGTRTEAFF. The chain has TRBV28 and TRBJ1-1; a possible D gene is TRBD1 (6 bases). The germline gives CDR1 MDHEN, CDR2 SYDVKM. Trimming took off 7 bases at V and 5 bases at J, with 17 bases between the two ends. CDR3 length: 14 residues.

The chain couples TRBV24-1 to TRBJ2-5; D perhaps matches TRBD2 (6 bases). V was trimmed by 5 bases and J by 5 bases, leaving 14 bases between them. The CDR3 is 14 residues long. Germline lookup yields CDR1 KGHDR and CDR2 SFDVKD. The CDR3 sequence: CATSVGGMGETQYF. CDR3 DNA: TGTGCCACCAGTGTAGGAGGGATGGGGGAGACCCAGTACTTC.

The rearrangement links TRBV5-1 to TRBJ2-7, with 10 bases aligning to TRBD2. This CDR3 has 15 amino acids. V lost 4 bases and J lost 5; bases outside the gene matches: 9. Germline CDR1 SGHRS, CDR2 YFSETQ. The CDR3 sequence: CASSTRTSGNDEQYF. The CDR3 region has the DNA TGCGCCAGCAGCACACGGACTAGCGGTAATGACGAGCAGTACTTC.

The chain recombines TRBV6-5 with TRBJ2-1; the match to TRBD2 covers 12 bases. CDR1 is MNHEY and CDR2 is SVGAGI in the germline V gene. This CDR3 spans 15 amino acids. Trimming cost V 2 bases and J 8 bases; bases outside gene matches: 4. Written as DNA, the CDR3 is TGTGCCAGCAGTTACGCTAGCGGGGGGGCATATGAGCAGTTCTTC. This sequence encodes CASSYASGGAYEQFF.

The chain employs TRBV9 and TRBJ1-1; 7 bases map to TRBD1. V lost 4 bases to trimming and J lost 3 bases; unmatched junction nucleotides: 3. This CDR3 has 13 amino acids. The germline V gene has CDR1 SGDLS and CDR2 YYNGEE. In DNA form, the CDR3 reads TGTGCCAGCAGCTACGGACAGGACACTGAAGCTTTCTTT. Protein sequence: CASSYGQDTEAFF.

This chain uses TRBV27 with TRBJ2-1; D possibly corresponds to TRBD2 (6 bases). V dropped 7 bases and J dropped 9 bases, with 19 bases sitting between them. This CDR3 comprises 14 residues. From germline, CDR1 is MNHEY and CDR2 SMNVEV (reference sequence). This CDR3 is CASKLGRDGGEQFF. As DNA, the CDR3 is TGTGCCAGCAAACTGGGGCGGGATGGGGGTGAGCAGTTCTTC.

The chain is built from TRBV5-1 and TRBJ1-5; perhaps TRBD1 as D (6 bases). CDR3 length equals 16 residues. Trimming removed 0 bases from V and 10 bases from J, with 20 bases in between. CDR1 and CDR2 (germline): SGHRS, YFSETQ. CDR3 region: CASSLGVGGANEPQHF. CDR3 in DNA: TGCGCCAGCAGCTTGGGCGTGGGGGGGGCGAATGAACCCCAGCATTTT.

The V gene is TRBV7-2, the J gene TRBJ1-1; 8 bases are a match to TRBD1. The germline V gene encodes CDR1 SGHTA and CDR2 FQGNSA. The J segment lost 1 base and the V segment lost 4 bases, leaving 5 bases of the junction unmatched. This CDR3 has 15 residues. CDR3 loop: CASSSQGAANTEAFF. The DNA of the CDR3 is TGTGCCAGCAGCTCTCAGGGGGCGGCGAACACTGAAGCTTTCTTT.

V gene TRBV6-2 or TRBV6-3 combines with J gene TRBJ2-5, with TRBD2 matching 13 bases. There are 16 residues in the CDR3. V shed 2 bases, J shed 3 bases, and the junction held 3 bases outside the gene matches. From germline, CDR1 is MNHEY and CDR2 SVGEGT. CDR3 residues: CASSYLGTSGKETQYF. As DNA, the CDR3 is TGTGCCAGCAGTTACCTGGGGACTAGCGGGAAAGAGACCCAGTACTTC.

This sequence joins TRBV24-1 and TRBJ2-1; 7 nucleotides agree with TRBD2. This CDR3 has 14 amino acids. Germline CDR1 and CDR2: KGHDR and SFDVKD. J lost 2 bases, V lost 6 bases, and 3 bases had no gene match. The CDR3 protein is CATSPAGAYNEQFF. The DNA for the CDR3 is TGTGCCACCAGTCCGGCGGGGGCCTACAATGAGCAGTTCTTC.

The chain carries TRBV5-1 and TRBJ1-4; tentative D call: TRBD1 (5 bases). Between the trimmed V and J ends, which lost 0 bases and 2 bases, there was a span of 8 bases. Per germline, CDR1 SGHRS and CDR2 YFSETQ. CDR3 length: 15 amino acids. The chain's CDR3 is CASSLDAGTNEKLFF. CDR3 in DNA: TGCGCCAGCAGCTTGGACGCAGGGACTAATGAAAAACTGTTTTTT.

This chain uses TRBV19 with TRBJ1-2; the match to TRBD1 covers 9 bases. The CDR3 consists of 15 residues. The germline V gene has CDR1 LNHDA and CDR2 SQIVND (reference sequence). Unmatched junction bases numbered 6, after V lost 5 bases and J lost 2 bases. This chain's CDR3 is CASSFGQGHNYGYTF. CDR3 coding DNA: TGTGCCAGTAGTTTCGGACAGGGGCACAACTATGGCTACACCTTC.

The chain couples TRBV29-1 to TRBJ1-1, with D possibly matching TRBD1 (5 bases). The germline CDR1 and CDR2 sequences are SQVTM and ANQGSEA. Trimming took 2 bases from V and 0 from J, leaving 10 bases between them. The CDR3 runs 14 residues. CDR3: CSVESPGMNTEAFF. In DNA form, the CDR3 reads TGCAGCGTTGAAAGTCCAGGGATGAACACTGAAGCTTTCTTT.

The rearrangement uses TRBV3-1 (or the pseudogene TRBV3-2) and TRBJ2-2; TRBD1 matches 7 bases. Trimming took 4 bases from V and 4 from J; bases not matched to a gene: 6. This CDR3 region has 15 residues. The germline V gene has CDR1 LGHDT and CDR2 YNNKEL (reference sequence). In nucleotides, the CDR3 is TGTGCCAGCAGCCGCCCGACAGGGAGCACCGGGGAGCTGTTTTTT. Its translation is CASSRPTGSTGELFF.

This chain links TRBV5-1 with TRBJ2-5; TRBD1 might be the D (6 bases). CDR1 and CDR2 from the germline V gene are SGHRS and YFSETQ. The CDR3 loop spans 13 amino acids. V lost 0 bases and J 5 bases, leaving 8 bases between the germline ends. CDR3 protein: CASSLGQAETQYF. CDR3 DNA sequence: TGCGCCAGCAGCTTGGGACAGGCGGAGACCCAGTACTTC. The full variable domain, its missing parts supplied by reference TRBV5-1 and TRBJ2-5, is KAGVTQTPRYLIKTRGQQVTLSCSPISGHRSVSWYQQTPGQGLQFLFEYFSETQRNKGNFPGRFSGRQFSNSRSEMNVSTLELGDSALYLCASSLGQAETQYFGPGTRLLVL.

About this clone itself: Different DNA sequences within this sample yield the same CDR3. The chain employs TRBV29-1 and TRBJ2-3, with 13 bases identical to TRBD2. The CDR3 totals 15 residues. V lost 4 bases, J lost 1 base, and 2 bases stayed unmatched. CDR1 is SQVTM and CDR2 is ANQGSEA in the germline V gene. In nucleotides, the CDR3 is TGCAGCGTTGCTGGGACTAGCGGGGGCACAGATACGCAGTATTTT. Residues: CSVAGTSGGTDTQYF.

This chain joins TRBV5-1 and TRBJ1-4; D unresolved. V was cut by 4 bases and J by 0 bases, with 13 bases left in between. This CDR3 contains 16 residues. The germline V gene has CDR1 SGHRS and CDR2 YFSETQ. The CDR3 sequence: CASSPRAGTTNEKLFF. CDR3 DNA: TGCGCCAGCAGCCCCCGAGCGGGTACAACTAATGAAAAACTGTTTTTT. Filled out from reference TRBV5-1 and TRBJ1-4, the complete variable domain reads KAGVTQTPRYLIKTRGQQVTLSCSPISGHRSVSWYQQTPGQGLQFLFEYFSETQRNKGNFPGRFSGRQFSNSRSEMNVSTLELGDSALYLCASSPRAGTTNEKLFFGSGTQLSVL.

This clone turned up a few times. The chain joins TRBV6-2 or TRBV6-3 to TRBJ1-2, with 10 positions matching TRBD1. Germline lookup yields CDR1 MNHEY and CDR2 SVGEGT. The CDR3 extends over 15 amino acids. V lost 0 bases, J lost 7 bases, and 5 bases stayed unmatched. The CDR3 loop is CASSYSTGGFSGYTF. The CDR3 coding sequence is TGTGCCAGCAGTTACTCGACAGGGGGCTTTAGTGGCTACACCTTC.

This rearrangement joins TRBV27 to TRBJ2-1; 7 nucleotides align to TRBD2. Germline CDR1 is MNHEY and CDR2 is SMNVEV (reference sequence). This CDR3 is built from 14 residues. J gave up 6 bases and V 4 bases, and 6 bases lay outside the gene matches. This CDR3 reads CASSWDYQINEQFF. In DNA, the CDR3 is TGTGCCAGCAGTTGGGACTACCAAATCAATGAGCAGTTCTTC.

The chain employs TRBV4-2 and TRBJ1-5, with D perhaps TRBD1 (5 bases). Germline V lookup: CDR1 LGHNA, CDR2 YNFKEQ. V was clipped by 1 base and J by 9 bases, with 13 bases between them. This CDR3 has 14 residues. Written as DNA, the CDR3 is TGTGCCAGCAGCCAAGCGCCAGGGTTGGGGCCCCAGCATTTT. It yields the protein CASSQAPGLGPQHF.

The V gene is TRBV20-1, the J gene TRBJ2-5; D might be TRBD1 (6 bases). Germline V CDR1 and CDR2: DFQATT, SNEGSKA (reference sequence). V lost 3 bases and J 3 bases, leaving 11 bases between the germline ends. CDR3 length equals 13 residues. The CDR3 DNA follows: TGCAGTGCTAGTGGACAGATTAAAGAGACCCAGTACTTC. Translated: CSASGQIKETQYF.

This clone showed up just a few times. This chain links TRBV12-3 or TRBV12-4 with TRBJ1-2, with D perhaps matching TRBD1 (5 bases). The V and J ends lost 5 bases and 8 bases respectively, with 12 bases between them. CDR3 size: 12 residues. The CDR3 DNA follows: TGTGCCAGCAGTCCCCGACAGTTCGGCTACACCTTC. This translates into CASSPRQFGYTF.

The chain has TRBV30 and TRBJ2-7; a weak D match, TRBD2 (6 bases). Looked up from germline, CDR1 is GTSNPN and CDR2 is SVGIG (reference sequence). The CDR3 covers 14 residues. Trimming cost V 4 bases and J 6 bases, with 19 bases left between them. The CDR3 reads CAWMRDSNPSEQYF. For the CDR3, the DNA is TGTGCCTGGATGAGGGACTCTAACCCCTCCGAGCAGTACTTC.

V and J are TRBV6-1 and TRBJ2-5; D not resolved. Germline-derived CDR1 and CDR2 are MNHNS and SASEGT. V shed 2 bases and J shed 0 bases, with 7 bases lying between them. The CDR3 is made up of 14 amino acids. CDR3 loop: CASSERSYQETQYF. In DNA form, the CDR3 reads TGTGCCAGCAGTGAAAGAAGCTACCAAGAGACCCAGTACTTC.